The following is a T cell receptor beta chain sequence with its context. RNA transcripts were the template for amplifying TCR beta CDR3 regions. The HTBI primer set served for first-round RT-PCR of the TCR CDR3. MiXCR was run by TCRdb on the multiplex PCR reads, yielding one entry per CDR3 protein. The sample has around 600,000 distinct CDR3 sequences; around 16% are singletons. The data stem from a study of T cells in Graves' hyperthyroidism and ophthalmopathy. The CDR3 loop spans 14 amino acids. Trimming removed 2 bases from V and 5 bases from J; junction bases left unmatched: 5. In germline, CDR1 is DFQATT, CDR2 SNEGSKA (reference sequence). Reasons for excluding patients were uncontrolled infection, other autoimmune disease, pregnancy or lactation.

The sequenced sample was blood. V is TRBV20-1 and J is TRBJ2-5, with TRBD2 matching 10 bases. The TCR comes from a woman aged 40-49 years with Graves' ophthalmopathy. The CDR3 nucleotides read TGCAGTGCTAGAATTGTTAGCGGGGGGGAGACCCAGTACTTC. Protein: CSARIVSGGETQYF.